This TCR beta chain was captured by sequencing in a study of T cells in Graves' hyperthyroidism and ophthalmopathy (dated by TCRdb to between 2018 and 2020). Notes on the research overall: Peripheral blood samples were taken at the time of initial diagnosis, prior to any treatment. To identify TCR V-J signatures that set the groups apart, the researchers used a discovery cohort of about a hundred patients, made up of under 50 with Graves' ophthalmopathy and some 56 with stable Graves' hyperthyroidism. Prospective prediction of ophthalmopathy was tested in an independent validation cohort consisting of 18 to 20 hyperthyroidism patients and 15 or so patients who later progressed to ophthalmopathy. The approximately 100 discovery patients were divided at random into training and test sets in a 7:3 ratio. Thyroid tissue and blood T-cell repertoires from six Graves' hyperthyroidism patients were also compared in the study. After blood sampling, hyperthyroidism patients were treated with methimazole at a starting dose of 30 mg daily, and ophthalmopathy patients were treated with high-dose intravenous methylprednisolone. The paper describes TCR Vbeta CDR3 sequencing of 135 peripheral blood samples, made up of fewer than 50 ophthalmopathy patients, around 73 hyperthyroidism patients and 17 progressor patients. On the study overall, not on this receptor specifically: Most expanded thyroid clonotypes (frequency above 0.001) were also detected in blood, a finding suggesting that blood repertoires may reflect thyroid immune responses. Ophthalmopathy was separated from stable hyperthyroidism by a 13 V-J signature model, with around 90% sensitivity and about 81% specificity obtained in cross-validation and 80%/75% obtained in testing. No statistical method was used to set the sample size in advance, and investigators knew the group allocation. In validation, the model predicted progression to ophthalmopathy a median of roughly six months before onset, with roughly 68% sensitivity and more than 72% specificity.

Hyperthyroidism patients were newly diagnosed, had a disease duration of under 2 months, and were aged 18 to 65 years. The study excluded patients with uncontrolled infections, other autoimmune diseases, pregnancy or lactation. Diagnoses were based on clinical symptoms, serum thyroxine and TRAb, thyroid ultrasound and orbital computed tomography. Blood from progressor patients was collected at the time of first diagnosis with hyperthyroidism, before any ophthalmopathy symptoms had appeared. PBMCs were separated from 10 ml of fresh peripheral blood using Ficoll-Paque density gradient centrifugation. Patients classed as progressors first received a Graves' hyperthyroidism diagnosis and then went on to develop ophthalmopathy during follow-up. Total RNA was extracted with Trizol reagent, and quality was checked on an Agilent 2100 Bioanalyzer. TCR beta CDR3 regions were amplified from RNA transcripts. For the first round of RT-PCR on the TCR CDR3, the HTBI primer set was used together with the Qiagen OneStep RT-PCR kit. Libraries were constructed in a second round of multiplex PCR, after which size selection and purification were carried out. Sequencing of the libraries was done on an Illumina HiSeq2000 using paired-end 100 bp reads. The authors processed their data as follows. SOAPnuke was used to process the raw data, with reads discarded if the reads contained adapters or uncalled bases, had a mean Phred below 15, or lacked an exact constant-primer or identifier match. High-quality paired reads were merged using COPE v1.2.5, and each unique nucleotide sequence was defined as a clonotype. MiTCR v1.1 was used to align the clonotypes against IMGT TRBV, TRBD and TRBJ reference segments. The analysis was restricted to V-J combinations with a frequency above 0.0001, which together covered 99.2% of the repertoires. A TCS score was defined as the ratio between F50 (clonal expansion) and ExV (chaos), using BLOSUM62-based TCRdist between CDR3 peptides within each V-J. Welch's t-statistics and random forest reduced roughly 530 V-J features to roughly 13, which were used in a naive Bayes classifier (R e1071). The raw public data were reprocessed by TCRdb itself: fastp quality trimming at Q25, MiXCR clonotype calling, in-frame beta chains only. Each entry is one CDR3 protein sequence, shown with its most common DNA and genes. The authors' filters were not applied to this entry. Within this sample are some 600,000 distinct CDR3 sequences, with 11% to 15% of them counted one time only. The top ten hold 5.5% to 7.5% of the sample.

The germline V and J ends show losses of 2 bases and 5 bases respectively, and no gene match explains 8 bases of the junction. Reading the germline V gene gives CDR1 SQVTM and CDR2 ANQGSEA. Measured from the cysteine to the phenylalanine, the CDR3 is 15 residues long. Only the CDR3 DNA is retained, 45 bases long and in frame from the first base. About this clonotype itself: Its antigen is currently not known. No much larger clone is present one base from it, and per-base qualities are unavailable.

The origin of this receptor is a woman under 40 with Graves' hyperthyroidism that later progressed to Graves' ophthalmopathy. This chain is built from TRBV29-1 and TRBJ2-2, and 7 junction bases match TRBD2. Input material: blood. The CDR3 region reads CSVETAGDSTGELFF. Here is the DNA: TGCAGCGTTGAAACGGCGGGAGACTCTACCGGGGAGCTGTTTTTT.